This T cell receptor beta chain was observed in a study of OX40 agonist ivuxolimab in advanced cancers. Study details: The eligibility criteria allowed prior anti-PD-1, anti-PD-L1 or anti-CTLA-4 therapy, and approximately 40% had some.

With baseline, cycle 4 day 1, and cycle 7 day 1 as timepoints, blood was sampled. This CDR3 region has 14 residues. J gave up 1 base and V 6 bases, and 4 bases lay outside the gene matches. Germline assignment: CDR1 LNHDA and CDR2 SQIVND (reference sequence). The table came from immunoSEQ multiplex PCR; TCRdb's copy has only in-frame clones and leaves some out. The sample contains some 66,000 clones, roughly 80% of which appear only once. The V and J genes are TRBV19 and TRBJ2-3, with 7 bases matching TRBD1. The clonotype comes from an adult with an advanced solid tumor such as melanoma, head and neck, liver or kidney cancer. The input for sequencing was CD4+ or CD8+ T cells sorted from blood, taken in a trial of the OX40 agonist ivuxolimab. The CDR3 DNA is TGTGCCAGTAGCCCAGACAGGGGCACAGATACGCAGTATTTT. This translates into CASSPDRGTDTQYF.